This T cell receptor (beta chain) was recorded in a study of cytomegalovirus exposure and HLA in healthy donors. Study overall: Earlier work reported approximately 110 million unique TCR beta sequences from about 179 million T cells. Findings and caveats of the study: Reportedly, cytomegalovirus status was diagnosed with high sensitivity and specificity. Presence/absence results assume similar sequencing depth per donor, which may not hold.

Concerning this clone: Its antigen is not identified.

With 60 Vbeta and 13 Jbeta primers, the PCR was carried out. Assay used: immunoSEQ multiplex PCR; TCRdb lists only in-frame clones, some missing. Of some 150,000 clones listed, nearly 85% are singletons. V shed 1 base and J 7 bases; nucleotides not matched to a gene: 6. The CDR3 is 16 amino acids. Germline V gene sequence: CDR1 LNHDA, CDR2 SQIVND (reference sequence). The genes are TRBV19 and TRBJ1-6, with 8 bases that match TRBD1. The sequence was collected from a male donor in good health and CMV-seronegative. Sequencing was done on a sample of PBMCs. The CDR3 region is CASSIVHGTGNSPLHF. The CDR3 DNA reads TGTGCCAGTAGTATAGTTCACGGGACAGGCAATTCACCCCTCCACTTT. Together with reference TRBV19 and TRBJ1-6, the CDR3 gives the full variable domain: DGGITQSPKYLFRKEGQNVTLSCEQNLNHDAMYWYRQDPGQGLRLIYYSQIVNDFQKGDIAEGYSVSREKKESFPLTVTSAQKNPTAFYLCASSIVHGTGNSPLHFGNGTRLTVT.